This is a list of T cell receptor beta chains from one sample in a study of post-analysis software for immune sequencing data. MiXCR, applied by TCRdb to the PCR reads, yields one record per CDR3 protein. The repertoire holds approximately 660,000 distinct CDR3 sequences, with approximately 59% as singletons. The sample consisted of blood. These receptors were obtained from a girl aged 2 to 10 with multiple sclerosis. Both conserved end residues are trimmed from each CDR3.

v_gene	j_gene	CDR3aa
TRBV29-1	TRBJ2-1	SVEEGLAGDPPRF
TRBV6-5	TRBJ2-1	ASWDSSYNEQF
TRBV5-1	TRBJ2-1	ASSLEAELYEQF
TRBV5-1	TRBJ2-5	ASSSGLLETQY
TRBV15	TRBJ1-2	ATSGGPPYGYT
TRBV11-2	TRBJ1-2	ASSPTGGGGYT
TRBV7-9	TRBJ2-5	ASSYIPGGRNYQETQY
TRBV29-1	TRBJ2-1	SADPSGGASEQF
TRBV9	TRBJ1-4	ASSVGGFNEKLF
TRBV7-9	TRBJ1-1	ASTREGEAF
TRBV5-1	TRBJ1-4	ASSLMGDSNEKLF
TRBV7-2	TRBJ2-7	ASSLVTGGHEQY
TRBV5-6	TRBJ2-5	ASSWGGGGETQY
TRBV7-8	TRBJ2-3	ASSTRGLAGESRTDTQY
TRBV20-1	NA	SAREDREQY
TRBV6-6	TRBJ1-2	ASSYQTGGYGYT
TRBV5-1	TRBJ1-6	ASSLDGKNNSPLH
TRBV29-1	TRBJ1-5	SVGGRGNQPQH
TRBV5-1	TRBJ2-5	ASNSTSGRSETQY
TRBV3-1	TRBJ2-3	ASSQESHSGRPDTQY
TRBV12-3/TRBV12-4	TRBJ2-3	ASSFGGGAADTQY
TRBV7-9	TRBJ2-7	ASSLGLGGANEQY
TRBV3-1	TRBJ1-2	ASSQDYRADGYT
TRBV5-1	TRBJ1-1	ASSLAQGRLNTEAF
TRBV9	TRBJ1-2	ASEAGIGNYGYT
TRBV7-9	TRBJ1-1	ASSLKGADTEAF
TRBV10-2	TRBJ1-1	ASSALDRASPGAF
TRBV29-1	TRBJ2-1	SAASGGGDNEQF
TRBV10-3	TRBJ1-2	AISDSRGQGVNYGYT
TRBV28	TRBJ1-6	ASSFGRGRSSYNSPLH
TRBV11-1	TRBJ1-2	VSSSPRTPRNGYT
TRBV10-3	TRBJ2-3	ATRTSGGRTDTQY
TRBV7-9	TRBJ1-2	ASRKGPGGYT
TRBV20-1	TRBJ1-2	SAPQGTYGYT
TRBV4-3	TRBJ2-1	ASSHGVGGIDNEQF
TRBV5-1	TRBJ2-7	ASSELNEQY
TRBV5-1	TRBJ2-1	ASSLGSGRYDEQF
TRBV7-2	TRBJ2-1	ASSSRTSRNEQF
TRBV7-2	TRBJ2-2	ASSLGQAPTGELF
TRBV7-2	NA	ASSQGQGLGEQY
TRBV4-1	TRBJ2-7	ASSQDPVSYEQY
TRBV7-9	TRBJ2-5	ASSTGTSWTQY
TRBV29-1	NA	SVASFLRDRGSYEQY
TRBV12-3/TRBV12-4	TRBJ1-5	ASSFFTARSNQPQH
TRBV30	TRBJ2-7	AWSPYRGREQY
TRBV6-5	TRBJ2-4	ASSGLSRGNIQY
TRBV11-1	TRBJ2-1	AGSLQVSSYNEQF
TRBV11-2	TRBJ2-1	ASSSPGGSRYNEQF
TRBV21-1	TRBJ1-1	ASSNEGWKTEAF
TRBV10-3	TRBJ2-5	AIKNEGDQY
TRBV27	TRBJ1-1	ASSSHPPDRGLTF
TRBV11-2	TRBJ1-2	ASSPGTARRYT